This TCR beta chain was retrieved from a study of blood T cell repertoires in COVID-19. In the original workflow: Estimation of nucleated cell counts was performed using reference gene primer amplification. The protocol was immunoSEQ multiplex PCR, while the TCRdb copy is restricted to in-frame clones and leaves out a portion. From that table come the V and J calls and clone size; the DNA was used to work out D and trimming. The sample includes some 200,000 clones, 70% to 80% of them seen just once. Per germline, CDR1 MGHRA and CDR2 YSYEKL. The length of the CDR3 is 18 residues. After removal of 0 bases from V and 2 bases from J, the junction contained 9 bases not matched to a gene. Assignment of participants to cohorts was predicated upon participant-reported clinical history. Recovered status in Cohort 3 required two negative PCRs, clearance, or symptom resolution.

The origin of this receptor is a woman between 45 and 60 years old who had recovered from COVID-19. The sample was PBMCs or T cells enriched from blood (not recorded which). The chain recombines TRBV4-1 with TRBJ2-7; 11 bases line up with TRBD2. CDR3 DNA: TGCGCCAGCAGCCAAGATTCGACTAGCGGGACGATTGCCTACGAGCAGTACTTC. Its translation: CASSQDSTSGTIAYEQYF.